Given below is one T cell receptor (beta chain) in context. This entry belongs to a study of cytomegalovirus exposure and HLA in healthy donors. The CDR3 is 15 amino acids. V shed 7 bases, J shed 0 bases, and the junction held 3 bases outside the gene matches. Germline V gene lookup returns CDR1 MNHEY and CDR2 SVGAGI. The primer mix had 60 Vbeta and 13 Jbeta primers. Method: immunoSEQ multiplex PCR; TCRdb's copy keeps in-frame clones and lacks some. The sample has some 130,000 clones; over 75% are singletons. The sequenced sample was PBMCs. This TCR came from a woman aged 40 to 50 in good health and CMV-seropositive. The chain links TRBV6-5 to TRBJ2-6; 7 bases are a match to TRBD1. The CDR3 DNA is TGTGCCAGCAACCCAGGGGGCTCTGGGGCCAACGTCCTGACTTTC. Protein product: CASNPGGSGANVLTF.